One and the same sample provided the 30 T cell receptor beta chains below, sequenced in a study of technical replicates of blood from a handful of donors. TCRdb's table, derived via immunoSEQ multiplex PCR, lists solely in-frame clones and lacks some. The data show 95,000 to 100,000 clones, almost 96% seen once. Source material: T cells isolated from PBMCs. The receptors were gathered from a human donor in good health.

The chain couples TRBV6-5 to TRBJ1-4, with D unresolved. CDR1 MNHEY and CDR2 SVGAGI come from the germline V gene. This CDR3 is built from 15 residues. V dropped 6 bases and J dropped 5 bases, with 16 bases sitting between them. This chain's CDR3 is CASRPRQSGNEKLFF. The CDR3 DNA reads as TGTGCCAGCAGACCCCGTCAAAGCGGAAATGAAAAACTGTTTTTT.

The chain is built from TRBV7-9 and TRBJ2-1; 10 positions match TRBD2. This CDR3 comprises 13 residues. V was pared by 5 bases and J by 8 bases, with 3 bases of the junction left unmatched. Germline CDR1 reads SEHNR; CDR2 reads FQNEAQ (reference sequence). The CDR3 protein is CASSPSGGDEQFF. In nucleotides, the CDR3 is TGTGCCAGCAGCCCTAGCGGGGGTGATGAGCAGTTCTTC. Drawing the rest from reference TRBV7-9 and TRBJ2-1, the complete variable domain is DTGVSQNPRHKITKRGQNVTFRCDPISEHNRLYWYRQTLGQGPEFLTYFQNEAQLEKSRLLSDRFSAERPKGSFSTLEIQRTEQGDSAMYLCASSPSGGDEQFFGPGTRLTVL.

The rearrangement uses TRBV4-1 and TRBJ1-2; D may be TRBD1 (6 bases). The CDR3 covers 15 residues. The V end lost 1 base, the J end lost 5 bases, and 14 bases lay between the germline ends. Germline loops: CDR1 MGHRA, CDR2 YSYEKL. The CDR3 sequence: CASSQGGGLLYGYTF. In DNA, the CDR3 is TGCGCCAGCAGCCAAGGGGGGGGGCTCCTTTATGGCTACACCTTC.

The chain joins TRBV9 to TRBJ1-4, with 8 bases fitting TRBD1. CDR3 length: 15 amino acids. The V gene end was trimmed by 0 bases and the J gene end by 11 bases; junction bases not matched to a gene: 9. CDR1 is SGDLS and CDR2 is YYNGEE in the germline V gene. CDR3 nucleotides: TGTGCCAGCAGCGTAGGGGTCGGACAGGGTCAGAAACTGTTTTTT. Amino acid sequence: CASSVGVGQGQKLFF.

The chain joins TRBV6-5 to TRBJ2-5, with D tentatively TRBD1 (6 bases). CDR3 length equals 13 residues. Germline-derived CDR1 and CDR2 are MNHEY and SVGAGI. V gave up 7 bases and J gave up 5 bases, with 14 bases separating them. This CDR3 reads CASTPPGDETQYF. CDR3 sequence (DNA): TGTGCCAGCACTCCCCCAGGGGATGAGACCCAGTACTTC.

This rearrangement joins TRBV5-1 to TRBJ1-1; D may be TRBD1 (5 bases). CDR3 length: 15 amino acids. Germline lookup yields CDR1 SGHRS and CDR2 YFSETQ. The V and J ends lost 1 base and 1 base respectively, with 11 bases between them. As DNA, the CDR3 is TGCGCCAGCAGCTTGCTGGACACCCCGAACACTGAAGCTTTCTTT. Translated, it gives CASSLLDTPNTEAFF.

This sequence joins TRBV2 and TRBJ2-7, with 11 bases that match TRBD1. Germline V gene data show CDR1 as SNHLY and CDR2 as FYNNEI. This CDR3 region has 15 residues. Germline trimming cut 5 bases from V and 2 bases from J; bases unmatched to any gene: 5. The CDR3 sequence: CASSRGTGGTYEQYF. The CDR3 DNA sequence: TGTGCCAGCAGTCGCGGGACAGGGGGAACCTACGAGCAGTACTTC.

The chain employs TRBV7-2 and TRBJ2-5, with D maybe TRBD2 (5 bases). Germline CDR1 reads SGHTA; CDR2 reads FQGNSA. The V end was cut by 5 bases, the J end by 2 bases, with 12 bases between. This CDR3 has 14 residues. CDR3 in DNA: TGTGCCAGCAGCCCCCAAAGCGGACAAGAGACCCAGTACTTC. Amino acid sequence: CASSPQSGQETQYF.

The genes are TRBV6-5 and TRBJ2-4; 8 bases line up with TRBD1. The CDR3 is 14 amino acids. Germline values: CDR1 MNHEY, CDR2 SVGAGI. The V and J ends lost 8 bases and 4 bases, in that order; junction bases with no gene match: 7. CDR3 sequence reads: CASSGTGGKNIQYF. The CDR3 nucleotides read TGTGCCAGCTCGGGGACAGGAGGAAAAAACATTCAGTACTTC.

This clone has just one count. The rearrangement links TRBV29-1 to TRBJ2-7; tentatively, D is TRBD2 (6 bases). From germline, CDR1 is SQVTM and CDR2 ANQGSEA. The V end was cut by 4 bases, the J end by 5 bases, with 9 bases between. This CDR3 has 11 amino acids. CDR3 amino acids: CSVGSGDEQYF. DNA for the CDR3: TGCAGCGTTGGATCGGGGGACGAGCAGTACTTC.

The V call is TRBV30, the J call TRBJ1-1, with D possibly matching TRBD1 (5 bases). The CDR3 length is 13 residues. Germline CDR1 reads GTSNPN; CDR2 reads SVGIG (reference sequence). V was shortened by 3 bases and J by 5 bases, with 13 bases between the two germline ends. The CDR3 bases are TGTGCCTGGAGGATATCGGGGGGGACTGAAGCTTTCTTT. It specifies CAWRISGGTEAFF.

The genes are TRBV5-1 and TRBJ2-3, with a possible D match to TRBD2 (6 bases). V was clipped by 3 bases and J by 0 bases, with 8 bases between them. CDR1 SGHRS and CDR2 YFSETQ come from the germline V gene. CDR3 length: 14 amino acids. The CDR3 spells CASSSGTSTDTQYF. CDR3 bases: TGCGCCAGCAGCTCCGGGACTAGCACAGATACGCAGTATTTT.

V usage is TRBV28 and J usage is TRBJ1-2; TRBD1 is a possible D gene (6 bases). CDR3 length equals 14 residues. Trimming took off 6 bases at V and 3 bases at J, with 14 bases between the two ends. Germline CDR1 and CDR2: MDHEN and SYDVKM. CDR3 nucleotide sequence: TGTGCCAGCAGCCCCCAGGGGCGGGACTATGGCTACACCTTC. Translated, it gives CASSPQGRDYGYTF.

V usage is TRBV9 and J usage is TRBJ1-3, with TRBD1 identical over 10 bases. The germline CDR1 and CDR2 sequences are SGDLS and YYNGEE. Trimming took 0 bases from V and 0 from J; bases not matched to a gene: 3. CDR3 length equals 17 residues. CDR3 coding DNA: TGTGCCAGCAGCGTAGTTGGGACAGGGGACTCTGGAAACACCATATATTTT. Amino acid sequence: CASSVVGTGDSGNTIYF.

This CDR3 reads CASSPTSGINNEQFF. CDR3 bases: TGTGCCAGCAGCCCGACTAGCGGGATAAACAATGAGCAGTTCTTC. The rearrangement joins TRBV27 to TRBJ2-1, with TRBD2 matching 11 bases. Looked up from germline, CDR1 is MNHEY and CDR2 is SMNVEV (reference sequence). V lost 6 bases to trimming and J lost 5 bases; unmatched junction nucleotides: 6. The CDR3 loop spans 15 amino acids.

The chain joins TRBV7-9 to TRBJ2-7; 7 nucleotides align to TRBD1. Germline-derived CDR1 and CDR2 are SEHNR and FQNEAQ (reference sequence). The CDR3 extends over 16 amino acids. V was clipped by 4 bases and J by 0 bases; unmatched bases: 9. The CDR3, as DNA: TGTGCCAGCAGCTCAGGAAGGGGGCAGGTCTCCTACGAGCAGTACTTC. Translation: CASSSGRGQVSYEQYF.

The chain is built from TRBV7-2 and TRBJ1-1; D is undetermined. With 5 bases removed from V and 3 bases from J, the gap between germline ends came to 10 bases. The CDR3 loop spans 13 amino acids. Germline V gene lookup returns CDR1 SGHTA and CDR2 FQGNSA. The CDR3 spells CASSQQLYTEAFF. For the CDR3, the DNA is TGTGCCAGCAGCCAACAGCTATACACTGAAGCTTTCTTT.

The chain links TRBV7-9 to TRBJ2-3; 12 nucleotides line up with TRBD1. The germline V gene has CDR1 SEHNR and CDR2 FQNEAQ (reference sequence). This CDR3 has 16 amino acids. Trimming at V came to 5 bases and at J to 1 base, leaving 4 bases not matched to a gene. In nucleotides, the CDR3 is TGTGCCAGCAGCGACCGGGACAGGGGGCGCACAGATACGCAGTATTTT. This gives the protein CASSDRDRGRTDTQYF.

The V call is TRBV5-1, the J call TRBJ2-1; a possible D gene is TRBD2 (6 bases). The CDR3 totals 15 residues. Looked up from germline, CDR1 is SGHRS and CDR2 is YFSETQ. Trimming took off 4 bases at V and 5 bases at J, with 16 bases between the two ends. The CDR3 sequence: CASSPPEGLDNEQFF. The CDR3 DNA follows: TGCGCCAGCAGCCCCCCGGAGGGGTTAGACAATGAGCAGTTCTTC. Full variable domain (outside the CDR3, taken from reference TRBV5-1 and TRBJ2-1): KAGVTQTPRYLIKTRGQQVTLSCSPISGHRSVSWYQQTPGQGLQFLFEYFSETQRNKGNFPGRFSGRQFSNSRSEMNVSTLELGDSALYLCASSPPEGLDNEQFFGPGTRLTVL.

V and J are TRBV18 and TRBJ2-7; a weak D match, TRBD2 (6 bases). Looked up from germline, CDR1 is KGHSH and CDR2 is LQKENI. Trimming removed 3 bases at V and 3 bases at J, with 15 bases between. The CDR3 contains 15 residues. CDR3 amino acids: CASSPGLGVYYEQYF. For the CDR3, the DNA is TGTGCCAGCTCACCGGGACTCGGGGTTTACTACGAGCAGTACTTC.

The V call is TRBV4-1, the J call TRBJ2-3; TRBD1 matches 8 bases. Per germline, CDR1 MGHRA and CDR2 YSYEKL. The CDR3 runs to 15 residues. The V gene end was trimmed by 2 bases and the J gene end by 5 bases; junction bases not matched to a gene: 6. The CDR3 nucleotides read TGCGCCAGCAGCCAATTGGACAGGGCGAAAGATACGCAGTATTTT. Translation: CASSQLDRAKDTQYF.

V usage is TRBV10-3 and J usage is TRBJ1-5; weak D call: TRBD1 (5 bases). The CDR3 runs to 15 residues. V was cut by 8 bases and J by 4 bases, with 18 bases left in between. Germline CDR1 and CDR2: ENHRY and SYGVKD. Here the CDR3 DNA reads TGTGCCATCTCCATGGACACGGCAGGTAATCAGCCCCAGCATTTT. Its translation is CAISMDTAGNQPQHF.

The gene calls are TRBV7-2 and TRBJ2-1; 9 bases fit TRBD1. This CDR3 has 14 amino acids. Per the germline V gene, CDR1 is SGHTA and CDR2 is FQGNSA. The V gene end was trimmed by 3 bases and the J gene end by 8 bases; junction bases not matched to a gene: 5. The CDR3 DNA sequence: TGTGCCAGCAGCTTTAGAAGGGACAGGGATGAGCAGTTCTTC. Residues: CASSFRRDRDEQFF. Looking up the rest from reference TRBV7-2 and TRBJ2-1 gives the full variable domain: GAGVSQSPSNKVTEKGKDVELRCDPISGHTALYWYRQSLGQGLEFLIYFQGNSAPDKSGLPSDRFSAERTGGSVSTLTIQRTQQEDSAVYLCASSFRRDRDEQFFGPGTRLTVL.

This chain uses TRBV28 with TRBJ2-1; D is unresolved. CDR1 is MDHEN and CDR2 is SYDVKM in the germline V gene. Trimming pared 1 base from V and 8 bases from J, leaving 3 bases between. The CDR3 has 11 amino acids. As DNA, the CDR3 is TGTGCCAGCAGTTTATTATATGAGCAGTTCTTC. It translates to CASSLLYEQFF.

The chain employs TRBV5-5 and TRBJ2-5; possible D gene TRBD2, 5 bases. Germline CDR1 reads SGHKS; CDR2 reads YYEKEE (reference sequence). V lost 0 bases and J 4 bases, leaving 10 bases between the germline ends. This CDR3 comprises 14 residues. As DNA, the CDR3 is TGTGCCAGCAGCTTGGGACTAACCTTAGAGACCCAGTACTTC. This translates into CASSLGLTLETQYF. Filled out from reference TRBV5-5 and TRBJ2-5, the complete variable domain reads DAGVTQSPTHLIKTRGQQVTLRCSPISGHKSVSWYQQVLGQGPQFIFQYYEKEERGRGNFPDRFSARQFPNYSSELNVNALLLGDSALYLCASSLGLTLETQYFGPGTRLLVL.

The CDR3 DNA follows: TGTGCCAGCAGCTCCCCGGGACTGACGAATGAGCAGTTCTTC. Translation gives CASSSPGLTNEQFF. The chain has TRBV7-6 and TRBJ2-1, with a tentative D call TRBD2 (6 bases). Germline CDR1 is SGHVS and CDR2 is FNYEAQ. The CDR3 length is 14 residues. The V gene lost 4 bases and the J gene lost 7 bases, with 14 bases spanning the gap.

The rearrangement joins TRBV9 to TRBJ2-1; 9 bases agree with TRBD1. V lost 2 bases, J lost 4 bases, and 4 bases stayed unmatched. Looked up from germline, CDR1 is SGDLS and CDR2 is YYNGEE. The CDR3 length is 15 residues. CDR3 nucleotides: TGTGCCAGCAGCGTGACAGGGGGAACATACAATGAGCAGTTCTTC. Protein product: CASSVTGGTYNEQFF.

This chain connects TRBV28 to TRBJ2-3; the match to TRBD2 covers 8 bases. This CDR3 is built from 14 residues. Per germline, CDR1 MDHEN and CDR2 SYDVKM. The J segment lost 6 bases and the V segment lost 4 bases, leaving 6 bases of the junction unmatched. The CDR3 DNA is TGTGCCAGCAGTTCAGCGGGAGTTCCTGATACGCAGTATTTT. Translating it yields CASSSAGVPDTQYF.

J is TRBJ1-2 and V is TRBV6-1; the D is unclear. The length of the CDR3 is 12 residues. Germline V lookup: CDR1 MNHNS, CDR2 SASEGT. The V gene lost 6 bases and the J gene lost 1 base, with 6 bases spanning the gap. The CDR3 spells CASRPVNYGYTF. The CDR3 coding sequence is TGTGCCAGCAGGCCAGTTAACTATGGCTACACCTTC.

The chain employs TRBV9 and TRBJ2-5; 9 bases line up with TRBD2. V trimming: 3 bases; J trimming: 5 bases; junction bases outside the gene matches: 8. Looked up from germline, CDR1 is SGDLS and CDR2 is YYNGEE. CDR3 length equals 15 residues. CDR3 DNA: TGTGCCAGCAGCGCGAGTAGCGGGAGAGTTGAGACCCAGTACTTC. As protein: CASSASSGRVETQYF. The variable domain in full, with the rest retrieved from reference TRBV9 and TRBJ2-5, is DSGVTQTPKHLITATGQRVTLRCSPRSGDLSVYWYQQSLDQGLQFLIQYYNGEERAKGNILERFSAQQFPDLHSELNLSSLELGDSALYFCASSASSGRVETQYFGPGTRLLVL.